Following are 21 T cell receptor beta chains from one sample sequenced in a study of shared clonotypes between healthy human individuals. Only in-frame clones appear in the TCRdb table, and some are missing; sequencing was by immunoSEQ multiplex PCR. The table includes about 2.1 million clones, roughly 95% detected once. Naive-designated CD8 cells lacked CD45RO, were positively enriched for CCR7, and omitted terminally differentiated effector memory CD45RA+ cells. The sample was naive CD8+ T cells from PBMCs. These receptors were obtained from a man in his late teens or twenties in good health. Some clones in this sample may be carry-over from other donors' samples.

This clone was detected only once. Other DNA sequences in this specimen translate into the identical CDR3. Written as DNA, the CDR3 is TGTGCCAGCAGTGGCCGGGACAGGGGCTACGAGCAGTACTTC. It specifies CASSGRDRGYEQYF. The J gene is TRBJ2-7, the V gene TRBV27; 10 bases are shared with TRBD1. The CDR3 has 14 residues. Germline V lookup: CDR1 MNHEY, CDR2 SMNVEV (reference sequence). V shed 5 bases and J 3 bases; nucleotides not matched to a gene: 4.

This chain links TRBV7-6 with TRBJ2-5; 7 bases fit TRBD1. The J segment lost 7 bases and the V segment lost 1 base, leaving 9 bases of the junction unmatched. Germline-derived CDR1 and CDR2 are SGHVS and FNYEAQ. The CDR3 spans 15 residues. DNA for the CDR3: TGTGCCAGCAGCTTAGAGGGGAGACAGGGTGCGACCCAGTACTTC. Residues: CASSLEGRQGATQYF.

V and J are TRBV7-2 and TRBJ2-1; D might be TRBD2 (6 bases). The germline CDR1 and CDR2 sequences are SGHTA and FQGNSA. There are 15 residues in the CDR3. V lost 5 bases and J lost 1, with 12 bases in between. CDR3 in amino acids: CASSPVGGSYNEQFF. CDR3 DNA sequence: TGTGCCAGCAGCCCGGTGGGGGGTTCCTACAATGAGCAGTTCTTC. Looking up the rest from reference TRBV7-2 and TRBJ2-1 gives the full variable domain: GAGVSQSPSNKVTEKGKDVELRCDPISGHTALYWYRQSLGQGLEFLIYFQGNSAPDKSGLPSDRFSAERTGGSVSTLTIQRTQQEDSAVYLCASSPVGGSYNEQFFGPGTRLTVL.

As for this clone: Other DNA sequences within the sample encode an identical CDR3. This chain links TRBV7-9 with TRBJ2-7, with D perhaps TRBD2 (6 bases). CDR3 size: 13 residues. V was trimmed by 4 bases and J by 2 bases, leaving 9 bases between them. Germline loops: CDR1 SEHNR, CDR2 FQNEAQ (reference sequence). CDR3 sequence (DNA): TGTGCCAGCAGCTCGCGACTAGCCTACGAGCAGTACTTC. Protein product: CASSSRLAYEQYF.

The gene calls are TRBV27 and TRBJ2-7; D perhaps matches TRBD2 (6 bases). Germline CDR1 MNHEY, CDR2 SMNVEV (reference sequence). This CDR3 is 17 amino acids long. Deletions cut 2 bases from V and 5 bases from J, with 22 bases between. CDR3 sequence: CASSLPLLGGVVNEQYF. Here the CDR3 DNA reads TGTGCCAGCAGTTTACCCCTCCTGGGGGGTGTAGTCAACGAGCAGTACTTC.

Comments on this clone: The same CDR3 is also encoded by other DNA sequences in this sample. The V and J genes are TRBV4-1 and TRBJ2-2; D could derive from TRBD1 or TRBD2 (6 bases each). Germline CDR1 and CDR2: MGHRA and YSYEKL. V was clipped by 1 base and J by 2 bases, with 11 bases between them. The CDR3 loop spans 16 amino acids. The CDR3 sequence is CASSQVGGRNTGELFF. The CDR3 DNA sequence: TGCGCCAGCAGCCAAGTGGGGGGCCGTAACACCGGGGAGCTGTTTTTT.

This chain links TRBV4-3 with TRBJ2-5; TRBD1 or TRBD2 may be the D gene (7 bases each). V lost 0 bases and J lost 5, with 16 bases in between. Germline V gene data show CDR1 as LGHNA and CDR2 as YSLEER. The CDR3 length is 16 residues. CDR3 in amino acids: CASSQDWEGAWETQYF. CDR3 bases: TGCGCCAGCAGCCAAGATTGGGAGGGGGCCTGGGAGACCCAGTACTTC.

CDR3 nucleotide sequence: TGTGCCAGCCGATCTTTAGACAGGGAAGGCTATGGCTACACCTTC. The encoded protein is CASRSLDREGYGYTF. The chain carries TRBV25-1 and TRBJ1-2; 7 bases line up with TRBD1. This CDR3 has 15 amino acids. Unmatched junction bases numbered 13, after V lost 8 bases and J lost 4 bases. CDR1 MGHDK and CDR2 SYGVNS come from the germline V gene.

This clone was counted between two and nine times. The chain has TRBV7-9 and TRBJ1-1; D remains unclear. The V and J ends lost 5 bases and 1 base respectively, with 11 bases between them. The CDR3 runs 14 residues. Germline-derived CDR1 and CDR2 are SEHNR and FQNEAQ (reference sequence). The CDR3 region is CASSPRGENTEAFF. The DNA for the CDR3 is TGTGCCAGCAGCCCCCGCGGGGAGAACACTGAAGCTTTCTTT. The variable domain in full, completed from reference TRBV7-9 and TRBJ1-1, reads DTGVSQNPRHKITKRGQNVTFRCDPISEHNRLYWYRQTLGQGPEFLTYFQNEAQLEKSRLLSDRFSAERPKGSFSTLEIQRTEQGDSAMYLCASSPRGENTEAFFGQGTRLTVV.

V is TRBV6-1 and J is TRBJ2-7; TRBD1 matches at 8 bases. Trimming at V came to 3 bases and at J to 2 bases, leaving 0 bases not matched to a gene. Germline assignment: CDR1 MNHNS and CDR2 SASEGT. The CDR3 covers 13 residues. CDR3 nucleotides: TGTGCCAGCAGTGAGGACAGGGCCTACGAGCAGTACTTC. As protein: CASSEDRAYEQYF.

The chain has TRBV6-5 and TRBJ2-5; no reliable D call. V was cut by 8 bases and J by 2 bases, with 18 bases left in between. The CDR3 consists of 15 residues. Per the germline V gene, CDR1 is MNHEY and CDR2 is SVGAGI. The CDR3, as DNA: TGTGCCAGCTCCTTAAGGTTGACGGTGCAAGAGACCCAGTACTTC. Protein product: CASSLRLTVQETQYF.

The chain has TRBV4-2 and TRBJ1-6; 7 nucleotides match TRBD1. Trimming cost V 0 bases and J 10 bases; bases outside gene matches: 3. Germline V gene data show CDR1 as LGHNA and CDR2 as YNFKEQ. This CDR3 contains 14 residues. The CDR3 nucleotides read TGTGCCAGCAGCCAAGACAGGGGGAAATCACCCCTCCACTTT. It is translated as CASSQDRGKSPLHF.

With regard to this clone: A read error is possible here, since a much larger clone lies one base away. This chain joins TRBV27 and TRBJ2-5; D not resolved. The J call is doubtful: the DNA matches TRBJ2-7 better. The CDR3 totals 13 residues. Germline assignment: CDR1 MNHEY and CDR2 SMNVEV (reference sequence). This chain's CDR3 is CASSFGQTYEQYF. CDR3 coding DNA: TGTGCCAGCAGTTTCGGGCAGACCTACGAGCAGTACTTC.

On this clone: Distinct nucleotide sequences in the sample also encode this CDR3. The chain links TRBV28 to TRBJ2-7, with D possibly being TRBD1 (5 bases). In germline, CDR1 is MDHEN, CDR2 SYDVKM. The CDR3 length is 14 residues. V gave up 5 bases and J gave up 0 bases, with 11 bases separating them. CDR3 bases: TGTGCCAGCAGTCCCAGGGTGAGCTCCTACGAGCAGTACTTC. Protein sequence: CASSPRVSSYEQYF.

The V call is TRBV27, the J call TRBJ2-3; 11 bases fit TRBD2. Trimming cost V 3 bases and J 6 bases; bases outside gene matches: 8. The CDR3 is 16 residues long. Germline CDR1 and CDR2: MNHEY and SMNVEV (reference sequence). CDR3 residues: CASSFLLAGALDTQYF. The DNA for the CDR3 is TGTGCCAGCAGTTTCCTACTAGCGGGAGCTTTGGATACGCAGTATTTT.

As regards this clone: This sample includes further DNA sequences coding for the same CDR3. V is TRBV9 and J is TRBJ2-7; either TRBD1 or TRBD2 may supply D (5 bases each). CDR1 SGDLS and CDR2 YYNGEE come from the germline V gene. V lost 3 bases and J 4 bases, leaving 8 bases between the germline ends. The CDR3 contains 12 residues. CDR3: CASSGDGYEQYF. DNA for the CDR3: TGTGCCAGCAGCGGGGACGGGTACGAGCAGTACTTC.

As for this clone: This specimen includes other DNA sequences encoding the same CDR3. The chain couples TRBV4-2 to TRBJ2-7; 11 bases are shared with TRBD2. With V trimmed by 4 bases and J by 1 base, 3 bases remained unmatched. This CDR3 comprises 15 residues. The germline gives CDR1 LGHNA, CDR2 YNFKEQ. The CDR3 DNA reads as TGTGCCAGCAGCCCCCGGACTAGCGGGTCCTACGAGCAGTACTTC. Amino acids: CASSPRTSGSYEQYF.

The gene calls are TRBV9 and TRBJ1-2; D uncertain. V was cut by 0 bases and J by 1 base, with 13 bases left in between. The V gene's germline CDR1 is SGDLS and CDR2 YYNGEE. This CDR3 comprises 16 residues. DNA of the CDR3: TGTGCCAGCAGCGTAGCCCAGTCCGTCGATAACTATGGCTACACCTTC. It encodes CASSVAQSVDNYGYTF. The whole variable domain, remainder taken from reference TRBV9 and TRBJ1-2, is DSGVTQTPKHLITATGQRVTLRCSPRSGDLSVYWYQQSLDQGLQFLIQYYNGEERAKGNILERFSAQQFPDLHSELNLSSLELGDSALYFCASSVAQSVDNYGYTFGSGTRLTVV.

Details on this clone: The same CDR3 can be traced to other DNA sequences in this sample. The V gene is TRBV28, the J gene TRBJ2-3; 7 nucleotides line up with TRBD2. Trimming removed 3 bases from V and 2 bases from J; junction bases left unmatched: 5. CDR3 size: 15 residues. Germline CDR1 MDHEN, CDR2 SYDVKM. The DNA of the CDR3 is TGTGCCAGCAGTTTCTTGGCGGGGGTCACAGATACGCAGTATTTT. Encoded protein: CASSFLAGVTDTQYF.

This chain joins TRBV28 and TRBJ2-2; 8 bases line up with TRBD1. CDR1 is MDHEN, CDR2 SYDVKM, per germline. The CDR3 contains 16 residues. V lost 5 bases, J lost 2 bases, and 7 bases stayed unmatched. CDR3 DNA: TGTGCCAGCAGTCCCCGGACAGGGCTTAACACCGGGGAGCTGTTTTTT. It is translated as CASSPRTGLNTGELFF.

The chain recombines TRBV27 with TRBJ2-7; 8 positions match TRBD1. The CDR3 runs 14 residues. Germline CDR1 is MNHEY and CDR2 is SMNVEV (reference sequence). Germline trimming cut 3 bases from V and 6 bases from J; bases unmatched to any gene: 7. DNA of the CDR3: TGTGCCAGCAGTTTGGGAGGAACAGGGGGCGAGCAGTACTTC. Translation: CASSLGGTGGEQYF.